This TCR beta chain was identified during a study of regulatory T cells in long-lasting Graves disease. Study in general: Antithyroid drugs had been taken under 3 months by newly diagnosed Graves' patients. Points from the study as a whole: Repertoires from persistent disease leaned toward TRBV28, TRBJ1-2 and TRBJ2-5.

Specified time point: newly diagnosed GD, antithyroid drugs for less than 3 months. Making the TCR library involved RNA that had been extracted from PBMCs. Germline V gene sequence: CDR1 DFQATT, CDR2 SNEGSKA (reference sequence). The CDR3 has 16 amino acids. V shed 5 bases, J shed 4 bases, and the junction held 14 bases outside the gene matches. Combining iRepertoire HTBI primers with Arm-PCR of CDR3 regions, the authors built TCR beta libraries. MiXCR, run by TCRdb on the multiplex PCR reads, gives a single entry per CDR3 protein. Among about 400,000 distinct CDR3 sequences listed, roughly 16% were seen once. This clonotype was seen many times. What it recognizes is unknown. These data were also reused for a study on T cells in Graves' hyperthyroidism and ophthalmopathy. Per that study: No ophthalmopathy progression within 18 months constituted stable Graves' hyperthyroidism.

The V gene is TRBV20-1, the J gene TRBJ2-1; TRBD2 agrees at 7 bases. The sequences come from peripheral blood mononuclear cells (PBMCs), collected at new diagnosis, from a patient treated with antithyroid drugs. The receptor was derived from a woman aged 18-29 years with Graves disease. As DNA, the CDR3 is TGCAGTGCTCCGACCCTAGCAGCGGGACTATACAATGAGCAGTTCTTC. Encoded protein: CSAPTLAAGLYNEQFF.